Shown below are 4 T cell receptor beta chains from a single sample sequenced in a study of memory CD4+ T cells and cytomegalovirus serostatus (dated by TCRdb to the late 2010s). The library was built by means of the immunoSEQ multiplex PCR assay. TCRdb limited this immuneACCESS table to in-frame rearrangements with V and J called. A share of clones is missing; checked studies link under half to unresolved V genes, and the rest is unexplained. The sample records about 50,000 clones, just under 80% of which are singletons. Approximately 0.8% of the sample belongs to the ten largest clones. Single viable CD3+CD4+CD8-CD45RO+ cells were sorted as memory CD4+ T cells on a FACSAria II. Sequencing input: memory CD4+ T cells from blood. The receptors come from an adult in good health and CMV-seronegative.

In its sample, this clone was seen once. This chain links TRBV28 with TRBJ2-1, with D possibly TRBD2 on 6 matching bases. The CDR3 spans 12 residues. Deletions cut 3 bases from V and 11 bases from J, with 11 bases between. Germline CDR1 is MDHEN and CDR2 is SYDVKM. The CDR3 is CASSFLGGKQFF. In DNA form, the CDR3 reads TGTGCCAGCAGTTTTCTGGGGGGAAAGCAGTTCTTC.

The chain links TRBV11-3 to TRBJ2-7; 7 nucleotides line up with TRBD1. The CDR3 runs 14 residues. Looked up from germline, CDR1 is SGHNT and CDR2 is YENEEA. The trim removed 4 bases at V and 3 bases at J, leaving 6 bases unmatched. The CDR3 loop is CASSSNRGSYEQYF. CDR3 DNA sequence: TGTGCCAGCAGCTCAAACAGGGGCAGCTACGAGCAGTACTTC.

The chain uses TRBV5-1 and TRBJ2-3, with 8 bases matching TRBD2. The germline gives CDR1 SGHRS, CDR2 YFSETQ. The V and J ends lost 3 bases and 6 bases, in that order; junction bases with no gene match: 18. The CDR3 loop spans 18 amino acids. CDR3: CASSWATVAGWGADTQYF. In nucleotides, the CDR3 is TGCGCCAGCAGCTGGGCCACTGTAGCGGGGTGGGGAGCGGATACGCAGTATTTT.

This chain links TRBV5-6 with TRBJ2-2; 7 bases agree with TRBD2. The germline V gene has CDR1 SGHDT and CDR2 YYEEEE. The trim removed 3 bases at V and 7 bases at J, leaving 6 bases unmatched. There are 14 residues in the CDR3. CDR3 region: CASSYTLAYGELFF. CDR3 sequence (DNA): TGTGCCAGCAGCTATACACTAGCGTACGGGGAGCTGTTTTTT.